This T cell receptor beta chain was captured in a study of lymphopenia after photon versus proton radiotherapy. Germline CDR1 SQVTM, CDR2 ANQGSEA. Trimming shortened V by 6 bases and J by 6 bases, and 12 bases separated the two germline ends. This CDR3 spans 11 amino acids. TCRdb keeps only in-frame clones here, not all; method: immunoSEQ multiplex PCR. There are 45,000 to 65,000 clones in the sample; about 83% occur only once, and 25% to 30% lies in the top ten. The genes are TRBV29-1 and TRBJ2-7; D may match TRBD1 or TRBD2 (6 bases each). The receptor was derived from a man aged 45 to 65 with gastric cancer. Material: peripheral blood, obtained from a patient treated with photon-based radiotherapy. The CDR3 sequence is CSVGGQIEQYF. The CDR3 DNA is TGCAGCGTCGGGGGCCAGATCGAGCAGTACTTC.